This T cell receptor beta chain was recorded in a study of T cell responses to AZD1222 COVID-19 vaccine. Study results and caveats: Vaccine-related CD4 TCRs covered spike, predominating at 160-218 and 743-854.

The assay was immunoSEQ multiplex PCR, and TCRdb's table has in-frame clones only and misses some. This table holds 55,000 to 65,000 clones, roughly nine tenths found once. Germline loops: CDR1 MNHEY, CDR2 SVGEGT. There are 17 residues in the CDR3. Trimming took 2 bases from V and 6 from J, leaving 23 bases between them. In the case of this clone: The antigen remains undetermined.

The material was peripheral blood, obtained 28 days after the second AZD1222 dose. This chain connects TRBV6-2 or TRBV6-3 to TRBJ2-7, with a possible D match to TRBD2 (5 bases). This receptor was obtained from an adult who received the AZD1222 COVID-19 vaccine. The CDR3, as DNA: TGTGCCAGCAGTTACAGTCCATTCTCACAAGTTGGAGGCGAGCAGTACTTC. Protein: CASSYSPFSQVGGEQYF.